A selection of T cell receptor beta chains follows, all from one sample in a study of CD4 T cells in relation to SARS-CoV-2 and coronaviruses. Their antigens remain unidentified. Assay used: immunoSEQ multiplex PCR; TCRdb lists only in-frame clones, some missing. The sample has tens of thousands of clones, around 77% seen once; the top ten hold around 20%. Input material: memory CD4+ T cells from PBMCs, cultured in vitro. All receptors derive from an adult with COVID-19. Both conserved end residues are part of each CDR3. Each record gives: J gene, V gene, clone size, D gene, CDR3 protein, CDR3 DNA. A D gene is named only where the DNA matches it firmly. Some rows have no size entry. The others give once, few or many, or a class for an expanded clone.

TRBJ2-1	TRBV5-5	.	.	CASSLFAYTYNEQFF	TGTGCCAGCAGCTTGTTTGCGTATACCTACAATGAGCAGTTCTTC
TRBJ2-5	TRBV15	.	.	CATSRAEETQYF	TGTGCCACCAGCAGAGCGGAAGAGACCCAGTACTTC
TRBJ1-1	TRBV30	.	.	CAWSKLRNTGFVAFF	TGTGCCTGGAGTAAACTCCGGAACACAGGGTTTGTAGCTTTCTTT
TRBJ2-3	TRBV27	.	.	CASSFGWGQTDTQYF	TGTGCCAGCAGTTTTGGGTGGGGCCAAACAGATACGCAGTATTTT
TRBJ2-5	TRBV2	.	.	CASSRWGEETQYF	TGTGCCAGCAGCCGATGGGGAGAAGAGACCCAGTACTTC
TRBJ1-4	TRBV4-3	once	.	CASSQESPRGRGATTNEKLFF	TGCGCCAGCAGCCAAGAAAGCCCCCGGGGCAGGGGAGCCACGACTAATGAAAAACTGTTTTTT
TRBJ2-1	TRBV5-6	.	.	CASSSDPRGPYNEQFF	TGTGCCAGCAGCTCCGACCCGCGGGGACCCTACAATGAGCAGTTCTTC
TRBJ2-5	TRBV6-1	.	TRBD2	CASSEAPSGVQETQYF	TGTGCCAGCAGTGAAGCGCCTAGCGGGGTCCAAGAGACCCAGTACTTC
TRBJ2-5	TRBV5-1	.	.	CASSWFTGTGETQYF	TGCGCCAGCAGCTGGTTTACAGGCACGGGGGAGACCCAGTACTTC
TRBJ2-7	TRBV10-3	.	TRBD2	CAIRASGTYEQYF	TGTGCAATCAGGGCTAGCGGGACCTACGAGCAGTACTTC
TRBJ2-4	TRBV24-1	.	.	CATSHRGGGENIQYF	TGTGCCACCAGCCACAGGGGAGGAGGCGAAAACATTCAGTACTTC
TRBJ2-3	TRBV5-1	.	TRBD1	CASRAGGASDTQYF	TGCGCCAGCAGGGCAGGGGGCGCATCAGATACGCAGTATTTT
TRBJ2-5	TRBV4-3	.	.	CASSQAARGAQETQYF	TGCGCCAGCAGCCAAGCCGCTCGGGGGGCGCAGGAGACCCAGTACTTC
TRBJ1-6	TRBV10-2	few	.	CASSGRGDSPLHF	TGCGCCAGCAGTGGGAGGGGGGATTCACCCCTCCACTTT
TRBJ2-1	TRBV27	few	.	CASHSRGSSYNEQFF	TGTGCCAGCCACTCCAGGGGAAGCTCCTACAATGAGCAGTTCTTC
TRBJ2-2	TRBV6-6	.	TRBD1	CASSRQGNTGELFF	TGTGCCAGCAGTCGACAGGGGAACACCGGGGAGCTGTTTTTT
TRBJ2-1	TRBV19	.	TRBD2	CASNSGRANEQFF	TGTGCCAGTAATAGCGGGAGGGCCAATGAGCAGTTCTTC
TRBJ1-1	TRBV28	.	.	CASSFESGNTEAFF	TGTGCCAGCAGTTTTGAGTCGGGGAACACTGAAGCTTTCTTT
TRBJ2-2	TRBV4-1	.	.	CASSPGANTGELFF	TGCGCCAGCAGCCCCGGGGCTAACACCGGGGAGCTGTTTTTT
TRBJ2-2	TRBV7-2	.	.	CASSLQGITGELFF	TGTGCCAGCAGCTTACAAGGGATCACCGGGGAGCTGTTTTTT
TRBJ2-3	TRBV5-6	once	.	CASSLESRGAADTQYF	TGTGCCAGCAGCTTGGAAAGCCGGGGGGCGGCCGATACGCAGTATTTT
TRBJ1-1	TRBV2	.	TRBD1	CASSRQGYTEAFF	TGTGCCAGCAGTCGACAGGGGTACACTGAAGCTTTCTTT
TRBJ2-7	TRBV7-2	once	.	CASSLSSYEQYF	TGTGCCAGCAGCCTAAGCTCCTACGAGCAGTACTTC
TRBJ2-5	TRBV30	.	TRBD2	CALILAAQETQYF	TGTGCCCTGATCCTAGCGGCCCAAGAGACCCAGTACTTC
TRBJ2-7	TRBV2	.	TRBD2	CASSGTSGNSYEQYF	TGTGCCAGCAGTGGGACTAGCGGTAACTCCTACGAGCAGTACTTC
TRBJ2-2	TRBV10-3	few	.	CAIRRISPGELFF	TGTGCCATCAGGCGGATTAGCCCCGGGGAGCTGTTTTTT
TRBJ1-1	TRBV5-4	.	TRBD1	CASSSPKDRGVNTEAFF	TGTGCCAGCAGCTCCCCCAAGGACAGGGGGGTGAACACTGAAGCTTTCTTT
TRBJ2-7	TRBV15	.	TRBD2	CATSTYREGYEQYF	TGTGCCACCAGCACCTACCGGGAGGGCTACGAGCAGTACTTC
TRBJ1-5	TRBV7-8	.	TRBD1	CASSSRSGTGSNQPQHF	TGTGCCAGCAGCTCTAGAAGTGGGACAGGAAGCAATCAGCCCCAGCATTTT
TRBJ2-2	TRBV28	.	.	CASSSTRQARGPGELFF	TGTGCCAGCAGTTCGACCCGACAGGCACGGGGACCCGGGGAGCTGTTTTTT
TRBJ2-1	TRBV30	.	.	CAWRGPTTTYNEQFF	TGTGCCTGGCGTGGGCCAACAACCACCTACAATGAGCAGTTCTTC
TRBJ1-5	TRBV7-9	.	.	CASSLGPQPQHF	TGTGCCAGCAGCTTAGGGCCTCAGCCCCAGCATTTT
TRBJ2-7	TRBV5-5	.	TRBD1	CASSSGQSYEQYF	TGTGCCAGCAGCTCGGGACAGAGCTACGAGCAGTACTTC
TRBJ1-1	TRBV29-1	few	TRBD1	CSVDGEVGQGMNTEAFF	TGCAGCGTTGACGGAGAGGTCGGACAGGGCATGAACACTGAAGCTTTCTTT
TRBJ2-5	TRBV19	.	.	CASRMGVTETQYF	TGTGCCAGTAGAATGGGGGTCACAGAGACCCAGTACTTC
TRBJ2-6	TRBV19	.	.	CASSIGASGANVLTF	TGTGCCAGTAGTATAGGAGCTTCTGGGGCCAACGTCCTGACTTTC
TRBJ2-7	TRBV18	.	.	CASSPPGNYEQYF	TGTGCCAGCTCACCACCGGGTAACTACGAGCAGTACTTC
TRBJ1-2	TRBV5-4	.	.	CASSIDLVGGYTF	TGTGCCAGCAGCATCGACCTAGTTGGTGGCTACACCTTC
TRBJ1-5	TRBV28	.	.	CASSFNEGLAQHF	TGTGCCAGCAGTTTTAATGAAGGGTTGGCCCAGCATTTT
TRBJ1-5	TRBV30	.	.	CAWSLGRRNSNQPQHF	TGTGCCTGGAGTTTAGGGAGGCGGAATAGCAATCAGCCCCAGCATTTT
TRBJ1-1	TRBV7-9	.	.	CASSYEGSTEAFF	TGTGCCAGCAGCTACGAGGGGAGCACTGAAGCTTTCTTT
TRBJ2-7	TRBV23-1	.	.	CASKQTGKETYEQYF	TGCGCCAGCAAGCAAACAGGGAAGGAAACCTACGAGCAGTACTTC
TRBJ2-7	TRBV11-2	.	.	CASSLMAGTYEQYF	TGTGCCAGCAGCTTAATGGCCGGAACCTACGAGCAGTACTTC
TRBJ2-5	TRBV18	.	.	CASSPGTDGETQYF	TGTGCCAGCTCACCCGGAACCGATGGAGAGACCCAGTACTTC
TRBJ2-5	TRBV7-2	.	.	CASSRNRQETQYF	TGTGCCAGCAGCAGGAATCGTCAAGAGACCCAGTACTTC
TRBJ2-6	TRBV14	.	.	CASSQAGRWDGANVLTF	TGTGCCAGCAGCCAAGCTGGTCGTTGGGATGGGGCCAACGTCCTGACTTTC
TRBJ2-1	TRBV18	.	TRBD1	CASSPDRVIYNEQFF	TGTGCCAGCTCACCCGACAGGGTAATCTACAATGAGCAGTTCTTC
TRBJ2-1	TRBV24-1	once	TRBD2	CATSDLPGLAGLNEQFF	TGTGCCACCAGTGATTTGCCAGGACTAGCGGGACTCAATGAGCAGTTCTTC
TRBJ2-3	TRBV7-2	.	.	CASSFRGAGPITDTQYF	TGTGCCAGCAGCTTCAGAGGAGCGGGCCCTATCACAGATACGCAGTATTTT
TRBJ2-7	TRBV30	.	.	CAWSAPRYEQYF	TGTGCCTGGAGCGCGCCACGCTACGAGCAGTACTTC
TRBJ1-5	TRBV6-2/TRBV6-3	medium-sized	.	CASSYSTDTQPQHF	TGTGCCAGCAGTTACTCGACAGACACTCAGCCCCAGCATTTT
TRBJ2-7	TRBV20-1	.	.	CSAGLADEQYF	TGCAGTGCAGGGCTTGCTGACGAGCAGTACTTC
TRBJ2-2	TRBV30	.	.	CAWSVFTAGELFF	TGTGCCTGGAGTGTGTTTACTGCCGGGGAGCTGTTTTTT
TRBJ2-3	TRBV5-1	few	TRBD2	CASSLVASGRIGTDTQYF	TGCGCCAGCAGCTTGGTCGCTAGCGGGAGGATTGGCACAGATACGCAGTATTTT
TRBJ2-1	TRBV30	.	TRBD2	CAWSMPVTSGTNEQFF	TGTGCCTGGAGTATGCCCGTCACTAGCGGGACGAATGAGCAGTTCTTC
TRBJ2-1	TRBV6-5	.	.	CASTRYNEQFF	TGTGCCAGCACTAGGTACAATGAGCAGTTCTTC
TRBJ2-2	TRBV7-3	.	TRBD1	CASSFRQGAVGGELFF	TGTGCCAGCAGCTTCAGACAGGGGGCTGTAGGCGGGGAGCTGTTTTTT